The clone carrying this T cell receptor beta chain appeared a single time. These data originate in a study of blood T cell repertoires in COVID-19. Study-wide context: Acute and convalescent COVID-19 specimens originated in the United States, Italy and Spain. T cells, B-cell-depleted T cells, or PBMCs provided the cDNA or gDNA that served as material.

The CDR3 covers 15 residues. The junction had 10 bases not matched to a gene; V was cut back by 7 bases and J by 4 bases. Looked up from germline, CDR1 is MNHEY and CDR2 is SVGAGI. In the original analysis: Reference gene primer amplification in the assay estimated nucleated cell counts. Only in-frame clones appear in the TCRdb table, and some are missing; sequencing was by immunoSEQ multiplex PCR. D and trimming come from the DNA, and the V and J calls and clone size come from that table. The sample has around 86,000 clones, 83% seen once. The chain recombines TRBV6-5 with TRBJ2-3; 8 bases are shared with TRBD2. Material: peripheral blood. The receptor was isolated from an elderly woman with acute or convalescent COVID-19. CDR3 nucleotides: TGTGCCAGCACCCTTAGCGGGATGTCCTCAGATACGCAGTATTTT. Its translation: CASTLSGMSSDTQYF.